These T cell receptor beta chains were read from a single sample in a study of blood T cell repertoires in COVID-19. The table came from immunoSEQ multiplex PCR; TCRdb's copy has only in-frame clones and leaves some out. The sample records approximately 280,000 clones, more than 80% being singletons. The sequenced sample consisted of peripheral blood. The source of these receptors is a woman aged 25 to 39 with COVID-19, enrolled during active disease. Each CDR3 is given without its conserved first and last residue.

j_call | v_call | cdr3_aa
TRBJ2-2 | TRBV28 | ASSFGTSGRKSRVGELF
TRBJ1-5 | TRBV5-1 | ASSLDGGNQPQH
TRBJ2-2 | TRBV23-1 | ASSQWEGQGVCTGELF
TRBJ2-1 | TRBV10-3 | AIQASEPRSSYNEQF
TRBJ1-2 | TRBV30 | AWSGTEYGYT
TRBJ2-4 | TRBV7-9 | ASGDGIAKNIQY
TRBJ1-1 | TRBV5-5 | ASSFYAQGMDEAF
TRBJ2-1 | TRBV5-3 | ARSRGSVLRLAGGPSHEQF
TRBJ2-5 | TRBV30 | AWSRREGHKAY
TRBJ2-1 | TRBV7-9 | AAGTHNEQF
TRBJ1-2 | TRBV20-1 | SASRETGGNYGYT
TRBJ2-1 | TRBV2 | ASAGTGVYEQF
TRBJ1-1 | TRBV6-5 | ASSYGLGNTEAF
TRBJ1-4 | TRBV19 | ASSRDRDEKLF
TRBJ1-6 | TRBV20-1 | SASKQGYNSPLH
TRBJ2-5 | TRBV18 | ASSPLREETQY
TRBJ2-5 | TRBV30 | AWSELAGQRPQY
TRBJ2-7 | TRBV7-9 | ASSLGHRAAAHEQY
TRBJ2-5 | TRBV6-6 | ASIDQGMQETQY
TRBJ2-7 | TRBV7-9 | ASSLGRSYEQY
TRBJ2-1 | TRBV28 | ASSSGGRAQF
TRBJ2-1 | TRBV19 | ASSSGLAGALGSYNEQF
TRBJ2-7 | TRBV7-2 | ASSHGLAGRYEQY
TRBJ1-5 | TRBV5-1 | ASRPVQVNNQPQH
TRBJ1-1 | TRBV19 | ASSWGVGAWHTEAF
TRBJ2-1 | TRBV24-1 | ASPRQREGFPYNEQF